Shown below are 28 T cell receptor beta chains from a single sample sequenced in a study of T cells in Graves' hyperthyroidism and ophthalmopathy. Template material for amplifying TCR beta CDR3 regions consisted of RNA transcripts. An initial round of RT-PCR targeting the TCR CDR3 relied on the HTBI primer set. TCRdb re-called the multiplex PCR reads with MiXCR, one entry per CDR3 protein. The table includes about 510,000 distinct CDR3 sequences, 40% to 50% detected once. Sequencing was performed on peripheral blood or thyroid tissue (not recorded which). The receptors come from an adult woman with Graves' disease, either hyperthyroidism or ophthalmopathy (not recorded which).

V gene TRBV7-9 combines with J gene TRBJ2-1, with D perhaps TRBD2 (5 bases). Germline V gene data show CDR1 as SEHNR and CDR2 as FQNEAQ (reference sequence). The CDR3 runs 14 residues. The V end lost 4 bases, the J end lost 9 bases, and 16 bases lay between the germline ends. CDR3 protein: CASSWATNEGEQFF. In DNA form, the CDR3 reads TGTGCCAGCAGCTGGGCGACTAATGAGGGTGAGCAGTTCTTC. Looking up the rest from reference TRBV7-9 and TRBJ2-1 gives the full variable domain: DTGVSQNPRHKITKRGQNVTFRCDPISEHNRLYWYRQTLGQGPEFLTYFQNEAQLEKSRLLSDRFSAERPKGSFSTLEIQRTEQGDSAMYLCASSWATNEGEQFFGPGTRLTVL.

This clonotype occurred a few times. The chain recombines TRBV4-1 with TRBJ2-7; no reliable D call. Germline CDR1 MGHRA, CDR2 YSYEKL. V lost 1 base to trimming and J lost 2 bases, with 12 bases between them. The CDR3 length is 15 residues. In DNA, the CDR3 is TGCGCCAGCAGCCAAGTGCCCAGCAGGACCTACGAGCAGTACTTC. Its protein product is CASSQVPSRTYEQYF.

This clonotype was seen a handful of times. The rearrangement joins TRBV29-1 to TRBJ2-7; no firm D call. The CDR3 extends over 11 amino acids. Looked up from germline, CDR1 is SQVTM and CDR2 is ANQGSEA. The ends were cut back, 4 bases at V and 3 bases at J, with 7 bases in the middle. The CDR3 region has the DNA TGCAGCGTTGCAGACGGCTACGAGCAGTACTTC. It encodes CSVADGYEQYF.

This clonotype was recorded at least ten times. The chain uses TRBV11-2 and TRBJ1-4; D is undetermined. V was cut by 5 bases and J by 7 bases, with 11 bases left in between. CDR1 and CDR2 (germline): SGHAT, FQNNGV. The CDR3 length is 13 residues. The CDR3 here is CASSPLRGEKLFF. For the CDR3, the DNA is TGTGCCAGCAGCCCGTTGCGGGGTGAAAAACTGTTTTTT.

The rearrangement joins TRBV28 to TRBJ1-1; 7 bases line up with TRBD1. Trimming took 6 bases from V and 11 from J; bases not matched to a gene: 6. The germline V gene has CDR1 MDHEN and CDR2 SYDVKM. The CDR3 extends over 11 amino acids. CDR3 DNA sequence: TGTGCCAGCAGGGAACAGGGGTCGGCTTTCTTT. Protein product: CASREQGSAFF.

Only a few counts were recorded for this clonotype. The chain carries TRBV6-2 or TRBV6-3 and TRBJ1-2, with 8 bases that match TRBD1. The germline CDR1 and CDR2 sequences are MNHEY and SVGEGT. This CDR3 spans 14 amino acids. The ends lost 5 bases at V and 3 bases at J; junction bases unmatched: 5. The CDR3 bases are TGTGCCAGCAGTGCTCAGGGGGCCCACTATGGCTACACCTTC. Protein: CASSAQGAHYGYTF.

This clonotype was counted at least ten times. CDR3 sequence (DNA): TGCAGTGCTAGGGGGGGGATGTCTGGGGCCAACGTCCTGACTTTC. Protein product: CSARGGMSGANVLTF. The chain has TRBV20-1 and TRBJ2-6; the match to TRBD2 covers 7 bases. The CDR3 has 15 residues. V lost 3 bases, J lost 1 base, and 3 bases stayed unmatched. CDR1 and CDR2 from the germline V gene are DFQATT and SNEGSKA (reference sequence).

This clonotype showed up many times. The chain's CDR3 is CASSAGQGLNEKLFF. In DNA, the CDR3 is TGCGCCAGCAGCGCAGGACAGGGTCTTAATGAAAAACTGTTTTTT. V usage is TRBV5-1 and J usage is TRBJ1-4; 8 bases are shared with TRBD1. CDR1 and CDR2 from the germline V gene are SGHRS and YFSETQ. This CDR3 spans 15 amino acids. V lost 4 bases to trimming and J lost 4 bases; unmatched junction nucleotides: 6.

A few counts support this clonotype. V gene TRBV30 combines with J gene TRBJ2-7; no clear D gene. Trimming stripped 2 bases from V and 5 bases from J, with 13 bases between. Germline lookup yields CDR1 GTSNPN and CDR2 SVGIG (reference sequence). The CDR3 is 13 residues long. DNA for the CDR3: TGTGCCTGGAGTACTCCGTGGAGCCACGAGCAGTACTTC. Encoded protein: CAWSTPWSHEQYF.

This clonotype was seen many times. V usage is TRBV5-5 and J usage is TRBJ2-5; D is unresolved. CDR3 length: 14 amino acids. CDR1 and CDR2 from the germline V gene are SGHKS and YYEKEE (reference sequence). V was clipped by 2 bases and J by 2 bases, with 10 bases between them. For the CDR3, the DNA is TGTGCCAGCAGCTTCGGCGTCGGGCAAGAGACCCAGTACTTC. Protein product: CASSFGVGQETQYF. The full variable domain, completed using reference TRBV5-5 and TRBJ2-5, is DAGVTQSPTHLIKTRGQQVTLRCSPISGHKSVSWYQQVLGQGPQFIFQYYEKEERGRGNFPDRFSARQFPNYSSELNVNALLLGDSALYLCASSFGVGQETQYFGPGTRLLVL.

This clonotype was counted ten times or more. The chain links TRBV7-9 to TRBJ2-7, with D possibly being TRBD2 (6 bases). Trimming cost V 7 bases and J 0 bases, with 10 bases left between them. CDR1 and CDR2 from the germline V gene are SEHNR and FQNEAQ (reference sequence). The CDR3 extends over 13 amino acids. The CDR3 DNA is TGTGCCAGCAACCGGGACTCCTCCTACGAGCAGTACTTC. Residues: CASNRDSSYEQYF. Drawing the rest from reference TRBV7-9 and TRBJ2-7, the complete variable domain is DTGVSQNPRHKITKRGQNVTFRCDPISEHNRLYWYRQTLGQGPEFLTYFQNEAQLEKSRLLSDRFSAERPKGSFSTLEIQRTEQGDSAMYLCASNRDSSYEQYFGPGTRLTVT.

The CDR3 spells CASSLKGGWETQYF. For the CDR3, the DNA is TGTGCCAGCAGTTTAAAAGGGGGATGGGAGACCCAGTACTTC. The chain links TRBV28 to TRBJ2-5; TRBD1 might be the D (6 bases). V was pared by 2 bases and J by 5 bases, with 12 bases between. This CDR3 has 14 amino acids. CDR1 is MDHEN and CDR2 is SYDVKM in the germline V gene.

This clonotype appeared a few times. The V gene is TRBV7-2, the J gene TRBJ1-4; tentatively, D is TRBD1 (6 bases). Germline values: CDR1 SGHTA, CDR2 FQGNSA. The CDR3 length is 14 residues. With 5 bases removed from V and 7 bases from J, the gap between germline ends came to 14 bases. The CDR3 loop reads CASSPQGRGEKLFF. CDR3 sequence (DNA): TGTGCCAGCAGCCCACAGGGTAGAGGTGAAAAACTGTTTTTT.

This clonotype was observed at least ten times. The chain is built from TRBV6-4 and TRBJ2-5, with D perhaps matching TRBD1 (5 bases). Germline loops: CDR1 MRHNA, CDR2 SNTAGT. The germline V and J ends were trimmed by 7 bases and 3 bases, with 18 bases remaining between them. The CDR3 is 15 residues long. The CDR3, as DNA: TGTGCCAGCACCCATAGAAGGGGTTCGGAAGAGACCCAGTACTTC. This translates into CASTHRRGSEETQYF.

The chain employs TRBV2 and TRBJ1-6; D perhaps matches TRBD1 (5 bases). Germline V CDR1 and CDR2: SNHLY, FYNNEI. V was cut by 6 bases and J by 5 bases, with 14 bases left in between. CDR3 size: 15 residues. The CDR3 loop reads CASRPGTADNSPLHF. CDR3 DNA sequence: TGTGCCAGCAGGCCAGGGACGGCGGATAATTCACCCCTCCACTTT. Based on the CDR3 plus reference TRBV2 and TRBJ1-6, the full variable domain is EPEVTQTPSHQVTQMGQEVILRCVPISNHLYFYWYRQILGQKVEFLVSFYNNEISEKSEIFDDQFSVERPDGSNFTLKIRSTKLEDSAMYFCASRPGTADNSPLHFGNGTRLTVT.

This clonotype occurred a few times. Possible read error: a much larger clone is one base away. The rearrangement joins TRBV14 to TRBJ2-7, with TRBD2 matching 10 bases. Germline V gene lookup returns CDR1 SGHDN and CDR2 FVKESK. This CDR3 is 16 amino acids long. J was trimmed by 3 bases and V by 1 base; bases with no gene match: 6. In DNA, the CDR3 is TGTGCCAGCAGCCAAGCCCGGACTAGCGGACTCTACGAGCAGTACTTC. This gives the protein CASSQARTSGLYEQYF.

The chain carries TRBV7-9 and TRBJ1-6, with D perhaps TRBD1 (6 bases). The V gene's germline CDR1 is SEHNR and CDR2 FQNEAQ (reference sequence). The V and J ends lost 1 base and 7 bases respectively, with 11 bases between them. The CDR3 is made up of 15 amino acids. CDR3 in DNA: TGTGCCAGCAGCTTAGGAAGGGGGACCAATTCACCCCTCCACTTT. Translation gives CASSLGRGTNSPLHF.

The V and J genes are TRBV5-8 and TRBJ2-6, with TRBD1 identical over 9 bases. Per germline, CDR1 SGHTS and CDR2 YDEGEE. The J segment lost 2 bases and the V segment lost 4 bases, leaving 4 bases of the junction unmatched. The CDR3 consists of 16 residues. CDR3 DNA: TGTGCCAGCAGCCAACAGGGGGCGACTGGGGCCAACGTCCTGACTTTC. Translating it yields CASSQQGATGANVLTF.

This chain joins TRBV7-2 and TRBJ1-5; a weak D match, TRBD1 (5 bases). Germline V gives CDR1 SGHTA, CDR2 FQGNSA. V shed 3 bases and J shed 3 bases, with 18 bases lying between them. The CDR3 is made up of 17 amino acids. CDR3 nucleotides: TGTGCCAGCAGCTTGGGACGGAGCCTACTCTCCAATCAGCCCCAGCATTTT. Its translation is CASSLGRSLLSNQPQHF.

The chain has TRBV2 and TRBJ2-3, with D unclear. CDR3 length: 12 residues. Per germline, CDR1 SNHLY and CDR2 FYNNEI. V was cut by 4 bases and J by 0 bases, with 2 bases left in between. CDR3 coding DNA: TGTGCCAGCAGTGGAAGCACAGATACGCAGTATTTT. Amino acid sequence: CASSGSTDTQYF.

Concerning this clonotype itself: A much larger clone lies a single base off, so this may be a read error. The chain uses TRBV5-1 and TRBJ2-5; the D is unclear. The V and J ends lost 1 base and 5 bases respectively, with 12 bases between them. This CDR3 has 14 residues. The germline CDR1 and CDR2 sequences are SGHRS and YFSETQ. This CDR3 reads CASSLLGGVETQYF. DNA of the CDR3: TGCGCCAGCAGCTTGCTTGGTGGTGTGGAGACCCAGTACTTC.

The V and J genes are TRBV11-2 and TRBJ2-5; D is unresolved. V was pared by 1 base and J by 0 bases, with 6 bases between. The CDR3 has 14 amino acids. From germline, CDR1 is SGHAT and CDR2 FQNNGV. The chain's CDR3 is CASSLVGNQETQYF. DNA of the CDR3: TGTGCCAGCAGCTTAGTTGGAAACCAAGAGACCCAGTACTTC.

The chain uses TRBV24-1 and TRBJ1-2; 7 nucleotides match TRBD1. From germline, CDR1 is KGHDR and CDR2 SFDVKD. This CDR3 comprises 14 residues. V shed 5 bases and J 1 base; nucleotides not matched to a gene: 3. CDR3 amino acids: CATSAPGGNYGYTF. CDR3 nucleotides: TGTGCCACCAGTGCCCCAGGGGGTAACTATGGCTACACCTTC.

The V and J genes are TRBV12-3 or TRBV12-4 and TRBJ1-2, with D uncertain. V lost 3 bases and J 1 base, leaving 6 bases between the germline ends. The length of the CDR3 is 13 residues. The DNA of the CDR3 is TGTGCCAGCAGTTTCAACGTTAACTATGGCTACACCTTC. This encodes CASSFNVNYGYTF.

This clonotype occurred many times. The chain couples TRBV10-3 to TRBJ1-2; a weak D match, TRBD1 (5 bases). CDR1 and CDR2 from the germline V gene are ENHRY and SYGVKD. The CDR3 consists of 13 residues. Trimming removed 2 bases at V and 2 bases at J, with 6 bases between. The DNA of the CDR3 is TGTGCCATCAGTGAGGACAGAAACTATGGCTACACCTTC. It yields the protein CAISEDRNYGYTF.

This clonotype was detected only once. The chain carries TRBV7-8 and TRBJ1-6; D is uncertain. The V gene lost 5 bases and the J gene lost 10 bases, with 12 bases spanning the gap. The CDR3 is 13 residues long. Germline CDR1 SGHVS, CDR2 FQNEAQ. CDR3 in DNA: TGTGCCAGCAGCGGCCTACTGGGGTCACCCCTCCACTTT. Its translation is CASSGLLGSPLHF.

The count of this clonotype is one. CDR3 in amino acids: CASSLETGRDSNQPQHF. In nucleotides, the CDR3 is TGTGCCAGCAGCTTGGAGACAGGGAGGGATAGCAATCAGCCCCAGCATTTT. The chain uses TRBV5-5 and TRBJ1-5, with 7 bases lining up with TRBD1. CDR1 is SGHKS, CDR2 YYEKEE, per germline (reference sequence). Trimming at V came to 0 bases and at J to 0 bases, leaving 6 bases not matched to a gene. The CDR3 has 17 amino acids.

This clonotype was seen a single time. The chain links TRBV7-3 to TRBJ1-6, with a tentative D call TRBD1 (5 bases). Germline-derived CDR1 and CDR2 are SGHTA and FQGTGA. V lost 3 bases and J lost 7, with 13 bases in between. The CDR3 covers 15 residues. CDR3 sequence: CASSLPTGDNSPLHF. Written as DNA, the CDR3 is TGTGCCAGCAGCTTGCCTACAGGCGACAATTCACCCCTCCACTTT.